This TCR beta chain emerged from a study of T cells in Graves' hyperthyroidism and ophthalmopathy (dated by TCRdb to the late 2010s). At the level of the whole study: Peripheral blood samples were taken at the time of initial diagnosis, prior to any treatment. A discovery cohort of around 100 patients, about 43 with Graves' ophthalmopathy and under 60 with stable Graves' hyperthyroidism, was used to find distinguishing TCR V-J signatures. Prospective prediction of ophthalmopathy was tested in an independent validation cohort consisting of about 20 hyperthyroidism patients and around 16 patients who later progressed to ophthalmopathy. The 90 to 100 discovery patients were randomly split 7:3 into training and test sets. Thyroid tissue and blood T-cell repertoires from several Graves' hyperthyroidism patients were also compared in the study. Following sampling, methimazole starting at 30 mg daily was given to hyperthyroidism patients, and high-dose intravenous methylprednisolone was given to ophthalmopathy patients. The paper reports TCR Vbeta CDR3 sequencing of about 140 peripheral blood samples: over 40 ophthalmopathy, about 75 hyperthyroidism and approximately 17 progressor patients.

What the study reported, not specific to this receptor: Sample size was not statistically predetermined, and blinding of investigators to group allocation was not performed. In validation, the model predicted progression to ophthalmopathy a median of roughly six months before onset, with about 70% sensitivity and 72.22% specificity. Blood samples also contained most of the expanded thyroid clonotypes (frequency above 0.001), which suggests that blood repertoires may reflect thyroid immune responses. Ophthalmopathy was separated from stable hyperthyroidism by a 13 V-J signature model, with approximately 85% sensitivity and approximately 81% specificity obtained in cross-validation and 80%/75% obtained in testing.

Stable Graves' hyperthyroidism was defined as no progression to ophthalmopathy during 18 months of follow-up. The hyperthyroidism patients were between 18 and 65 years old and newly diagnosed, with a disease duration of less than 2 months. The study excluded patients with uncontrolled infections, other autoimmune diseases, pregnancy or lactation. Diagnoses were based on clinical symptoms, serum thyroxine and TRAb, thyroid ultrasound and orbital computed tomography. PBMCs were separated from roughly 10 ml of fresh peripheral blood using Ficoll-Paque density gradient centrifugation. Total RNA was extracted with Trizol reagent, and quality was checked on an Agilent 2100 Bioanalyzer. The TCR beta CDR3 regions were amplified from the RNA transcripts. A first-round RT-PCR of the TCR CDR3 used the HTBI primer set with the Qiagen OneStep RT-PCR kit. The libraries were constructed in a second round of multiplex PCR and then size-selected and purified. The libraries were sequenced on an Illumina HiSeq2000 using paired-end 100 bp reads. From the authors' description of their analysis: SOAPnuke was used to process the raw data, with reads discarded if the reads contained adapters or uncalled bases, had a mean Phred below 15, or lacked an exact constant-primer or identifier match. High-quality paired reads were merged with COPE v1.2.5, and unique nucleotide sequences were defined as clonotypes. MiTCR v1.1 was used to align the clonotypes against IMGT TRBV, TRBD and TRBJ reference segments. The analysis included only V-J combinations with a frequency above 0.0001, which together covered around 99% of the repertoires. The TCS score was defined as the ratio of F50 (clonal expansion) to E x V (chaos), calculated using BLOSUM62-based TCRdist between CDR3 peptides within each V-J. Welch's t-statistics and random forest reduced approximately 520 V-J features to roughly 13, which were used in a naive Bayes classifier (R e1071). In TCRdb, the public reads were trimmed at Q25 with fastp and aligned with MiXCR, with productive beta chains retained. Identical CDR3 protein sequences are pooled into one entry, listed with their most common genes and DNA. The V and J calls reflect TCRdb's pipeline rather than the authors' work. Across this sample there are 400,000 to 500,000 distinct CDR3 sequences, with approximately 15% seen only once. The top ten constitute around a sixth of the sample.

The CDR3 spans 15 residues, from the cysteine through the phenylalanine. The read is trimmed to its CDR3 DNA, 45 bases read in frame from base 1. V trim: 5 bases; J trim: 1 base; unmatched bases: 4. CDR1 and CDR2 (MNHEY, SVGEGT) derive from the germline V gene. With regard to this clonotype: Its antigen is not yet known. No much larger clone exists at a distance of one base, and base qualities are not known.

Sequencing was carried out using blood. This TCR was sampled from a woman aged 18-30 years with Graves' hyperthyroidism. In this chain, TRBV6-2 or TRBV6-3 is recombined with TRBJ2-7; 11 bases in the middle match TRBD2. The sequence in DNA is TGTGCCAGCAGTACCCGACTAGCGGGATCCTACGAGCAGTACTTC. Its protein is CASSTRLAGSYEQYF.